These 24 T cell receptor beta chains originate from one sample sequenced in a study of cytomegalovirus exposure and HLA in healthy donors. Sequenced by immunoSEQ multiplex PCR; TCRdb stores in-frame clones only, minus some. The data contain 190,000 or so clones, about four fifths of them singletons. The sample was PBMCs. These receptors were collected from a woman between 18 and 29 years old in good health and CMV-seropositive.

This chain joins TRBV29-1 and TRBJ2-5; TRBD1 agrees at 10 bases. The CDR3 is 15 amino acids. Looked up from germline, CDR1 is SQVTM and CDR2 is ANQGSEA. V dropped 5 bases and J dropped 4; count of bases not matched to a gene: 10. CDR3 residues: CSVLRPDRGGETQYF. The CDR3 DNA reads as TGCAGCGTTTTGAGGCCGGACAGGGGGGGAGAGACCCAGTACTTC.

This clone was seen only once. V gene TRBV10-3 combines with J gene TRBJ1-2; a possible D gene is TRBD1 (5 bases). The V and J ends lost 0 bases and 6 bases respectively, with 8 bases between them. Germline V gene data show CDR1 as ENHRY and CDR2 as SYGVKD. This CDR3 has 13 amino acids. The CDR3 DNA sequence: TGTGCCATCAGTGAGTCGCAGGGTAATGGCTACACCTTC. Translated: CAISESQGNGYTF.

The genes are TRBV19 and TRBJ2-1; 7 nucleotides align to TRBD1. The CDR3 sequence is 13 residues long. Trimming took 3 bases from V and 7 from J; bases not matched to a gene: 3. Per the germline V gene, CDR1 is LNHDA and CDR2 is SQIVND (reference sequence). CDR3: CASSIIQGNEQFF. CDR3 in DNA: TGTGCCAGTAGTATCATACAGGGGAATGAGCAGTTCTTC. Drawing the rest from reference TRBV19 and TRBJ2-1, the complete variable domain is DGGITQSPKYLFRKEGQNVTLSCEQNLNHDAMYWYRQDPGQGLRLIYYSQIVNDFQKGDIAEGYSVSREKKESFPLTVTSAQKNPTAFYLCASSIIQGNEQFFGPGTRLTVL.

The rearrangement uses TRBV6-6 and TRBJ1-5, with TRBD1 matching over 7 bases. The CDR3 runs 16 residues. Germline loops: CDR1 MNHNY, CDR2 SVGAGI (reference sequence). J was trimmed by 0 bases and V by 5 bases; bases with no gene match: 7. The CDR3: CASSPPGQVSNQPQHF. DNA of the CDR3: TGTGCCAGCAGTCCTCCCGGACAGGTTAGCAATCAGCCCCAGCATTTT.

V is TRBV6-1 and J is TRBJ2-2; D is undetermined. V lost 2 bases and J 6 bases, leaving 10 bases between the germline ends. CDR3 length: 14 amino acids. The germline V gene encodes CDR1 MNHNS and CDR2 SASEGT. The CDR3 reads CASSESLLAGELFF. Written as DNA, the CDR3 is TGTGCCAGCAGTGAAAGCCTCCTCGCCGGGGAGCTGTTTTTT.

The count of this clone is one. As DNA, the CDR3 is TGCGCCAGCAGCGACGGGACAGGGAAGTCACCCCTCCACTTT. Translating it yields CASSDGTGKSPLHF. The rearrangement uses TRBV5-1 and TRBJ1-6; 9 bases align to TRBD1. The trim removed 4 bases at V and 10 bases at J, leaving 6 bases unmatched. This CDR3 contains 14 residues. Germline CDR1 is SGHRS and CDR2 is YFSETQ. The full variable domain, completed using reference TRBV5-1 and TRBJ1-6, is KAGVTQTPRYLIKTRGQQVTLSCSPISGHRSVSWYQQTPGQGLQFLFEYFSETQRNKGNFPGRFSGRQFSNSRSEMNVSTLELGDSALYLCASSDGTGKSPLHFGNGTRLTVT.

This clone was seen more than once but under ten times. The chain carries TRBV28 and TRBJ1-5; D is perhaps TRBD1 (6 bases). The germline gives CDR1 MDHEN, CDR2 SYDVKM. Trimming took 11 bases from V and 0 from J, leaving 17 bases between them. This CDR3 region has 15 residues. The CDR3 region is CAARMTGVSNQPQHF. DNA for the CDR3: TGTGCCGCTCGGATGACAGGCGTTAGCAATCAGCCCCAGCATTTT.

The V and J genes are TRBV5-4 and TRBJ2-5, with 11 positions matching TRBD2. The germline gives CDR1 SGHNT, CDR2 YYREEE (reference sequence). The ends lost 5 bases at V and 6 bases at J; junction bases unmatched: 12. The CDR3 is made up of 16 amino acids. The CDR3 DNA reads TGTGCCAGCAGTGCCGGGACTAGCGGCCCTGGGAAGACCCAGTACTTC. Translated: CASSAGTSGPGKTQYF.

The sample holds one count of this clone. CDR3 loop: CASSLAGRTGVFGYTF. The CDR3 DNA reads TGTGCCAGCAGCTTGGCAGGGCGGACAGGGGTTTTCGGCTACACCTTC. The chain links TRBV7-2 to TRBJ1-2; TRBD1 aligns across 9 bases. The CDR3 runs to 16 residues. Germline lookup yields CDR1 SGHTA and CDR2 FQGNSA. The V and J ends lost 3 bases and 8 bases, in that order; junction bases with no gene match: 13.

This chain joins TRBV27 and TRBJ2-7; D remains unclear. CDR3 length: 13 amino acids. CDR1 is MNHEY and CDR2 is SMNVEV in the germline V gene (reference sequence). The V and J ends lost 0 bases and 0 bases respectively, with 3 bases between them. The CDR3 protein is CASSLSISYEQYF. In DNA form, the CDR3 reads TGTGCCAGCAGTTTATCTATCTCCTACGAGCAGTACTTC.

The genes are TRBV9 and TRBJ1-1; D is uncertain. Germline CDR1 is SGDLS and CDR2 is YYNGEE. The V end lost 7 bases, the J end lost 1 base, and 14 bases lay between the germline ends. The CDR3 runs 14 residues. The CDR3 nucleotides are TGTGCCAGCGCCACGGGGAGGACGAACACTGAAGCTTTCTTT. Its protein product is CASATGRTNTEAFF.

The V gene is TRBV19, the J gene TRBJ2-3; 7 bases agree with TRBD2. The CDR3 length is 16 residues. Germline V gene sequence: CDR1 LNHDA, CDR2 SQIVND (reference sequence). V lost 8 bases to trimming and J lost 2 bases; unmatched junction nucleotides: 13. The CDR3 DNA reads as TGTGCCAGTTCCTACTGGGCGGGGGAAACCACAGATACGCAGTATTTT. Residues: CASSYWAGETTDTQYF.

This chain connects TRBV4-1 to TRBJ1-6; 8 positions match TRBD1. This CDR3 is built from 16 residues. The V segment lost 8 bases and the J segment 6 bases; nucleotides outside the gene matches: 12. Germline V gene sequence: CDR1 MGHRA, CDR2 YSYEKL. CDR3 in amino acids: CASARPRQGTNSPLHF. CDR3 nucleotides: TGCGCCAGCGCCCGACCCCGACAGGGGACTAATTCACCCCTCCACTTT.

The J gene is TRBJ2-1, the V gene TRBV9, with 8 bases that match TRBD2. Germline V gene lookup returns CDR1 SGDLS and CDR2 YYNGEE. The CDR3 runs to 14 residues. V dropped 0 bases and J dropped 7; count of bases not matched to a gene: 3. The CDR3 DNA sequence: TGTGCCAGCAGCGTAGGTGGCGGGAGGAATGAGCAGTTCTTC. Translation: CASSVGGGRNEQFF.

V gene TRBV7-6 combines with J gene TRBJ2-7; TRBD1 matches 7 bases. V gave up 3 bases and J gave up 2 bases; unmatched junction bases: 1. CDR3 length: 13 residues. Per germline, CDR1 SGHVS and CDR2 FNYEAQ. The CDR3 DNA reads as TGTGCCAGCAGCTTCGGGACAGCCTACGAGCAGTACTTC. It translates to CASSFGTAYEQYF.

The rearrangement links TRBV7-6 to TRBJ2-7; weak D call: TRBD2 (6 bases). This CDR3 comprises 14 residues. Deletions cut 3 bases from V and 2 bases from J, with 11 bases between. Germline V gene sequence: CDR1 SGHVS, CDR2 FNYEAQ. The CDR3, as DNA: TGTGCCAGCAGCTTGGGACTTGGGGCCTACGAGCAGTACTTC. This translates into CASSLGLGAYEQYF.

This clone was seen a few times. The chain couples TRBV2 to TRBJ1-6; tentatively, D is TRBD1 (5 bases). This CDR3 has 14 residues. Trimming shortened V by 4 bases and J by 8 bases, and 12 bases separated the two germline ends. Germline CDR1 is SNHLY and CDR2 is FYNNEI. The CDR3 sequence is CASSVEQGDSPLHF. The CDR3 DNA reads as TGTGCCAGCAGTGTGGAGCAGGGCGATTCACCCCTCCACTTT.

This chain's CDR3 is CASSLALRKDRHQPQHF. The CDR3 DNA reads as TGTGCCAGCAGCTTAGCACTTAGAAAGGACAGACATCAGCCCCAGCATTTT. This chain links TRBV7-8 with TRBJ1-5; TRBD1 might be the D (6 bases). Trimming removed 0 bases at V and 5 bases at J, with 17 bases between. The germline CDR1 and CDR2 sequences are SGHVS and FQNEAQ. The length of the CDR3 is 17 residues.

The rearrangement joins TRBV12-5 to TRBJ1-4; TRBD1 might be the D (5 bases). The germline CDR1 and CDR2 sequences are LGHNT and FRNRAP. This CDR3 contains 13 residues. V was trimmed by 8 bases and J by 4 bases, leaving 11 bases between them. Here the CDR3 DNA reads TGTGCTAGTTCAGGACAAAGTAATGAAAAACTGTTTTTT. This translates into CASSGQSNEKLFF. The whole variable domain, filled in from reference TRBV12-5 and TRBJ1-4, reads DARVTQTPRHKVTEMGQEVTMRCQPILGHNTVFWYRQTMMQGLELLAYFRNRAPLDDSGMPKDRFSAEMPDATLATLKIQPSEPRDSAVYFCASSGQSNEKLFFGSGTQLSVL.

The CDR3 nucleotides read TGTGCCAGCAGTGAAGTTGCTAGCGGGTATTCCTACAATGAGCAGTTCTTC. The encoded protein is CASSEVASGYSYNEQFF. J is TRBJ2-1 and V is TRBV6-4; 8 bases line up with TRBD2. The CDR3 is 17 residues long. V shed 3 bases, J shed 1 base, and the junction held 8 bases outside the gene matches. Germline CDR1 MRHNA, CDR2 SNTAGT.

This chain joins TRBV4-1 and TRBJ2-1; tentative D call: TRBD1 (5 bases). Germline V CDR1 and CDR2: MGHRA, YSYEKL. This CDR3 has 11 residues. V was pared by 2 bases and J by 9 bases, with 5 bases between. CDR3 sequence: CASSQRGEQFF. The CDR3 DNA reads TGCGCCAGCAGCCAAAGGGGTGAGCAGTTCTTC.

This chain uses TRBV5-1 with TRBJ2-3, with TRBD2 identical over 7 bases. V lost 7 bases to trimming and J lost 2 bases; unmatched junction nucleotides: 10. This CDR3 has 15 amino acids. Germline V gene sequence: CDR1 SGHRS, CDR2 YFSETQ. This CDR3 reads CASGRDGGTTDTQYF. In DNA form, the CDR3 reads TGCGCCAGCGGGAGGGACGGAGGGACCACAGATACGCAGTATTTT.

A few counts support this clone. The chain links TRBV15 to TRBJ2-4, with 12 bases aligning to TRBD1. The CDR3 consists of 17 residues. The J segment lost 9 bases and the V segment lost 0 bases, leaving 9 bases of the junction unmatched. Germline V gene lookup returns CDR1 LNHNV and CDR2 YYDKDF (reference sequence). This chain's CDR3 is CATSRETGTGGGGIQYF. The CDR3 DNA follows: TGTGCCACCAGCAGAGAAACTGGGACAGGGGGCGGGGGCATTCAGTACTTC.

The chain couples TRBV29-1 to TRBJ2-1, with a tentative D call TRBD1 (5 bases). V was cut by 6 bases and J by 7 bases, with 7 bases left in between. This CDR3 has 10 residues. Germline V gives CDR1 SQVTM, CDR2 ANQGSEA. Here the CDR3 reads CSVGRNEQFF. Written as DNA, the CDR3 is TGCAGCGTGGGGCGGAATGAGCAGTTCTTC.